These 15 T cell receptor beta chains were all obtained from the same sample, sequenced in a study of blood T cell repertoires in COVID-19. Clones were sequenced by immunoSEQ multiplex PCR, and TCRdb holds only the in-frame ones, with some missing. This sample has 450,000 to 500,000 clones, with 80% to 90% found just once. Sample: PBMCs or T cells enriched from blood (not recorded which). The receptor set was obtained from a woman aged 60-75 years who had recovered from COVID-19.

The CDR3 here is CASSLPGTGTDTQYF. CDR3 in DNA: TGTGCCAGCAGCCTCCCAGGGACAGGGACAGATACGCAGTATTTT. The chain joins TRBV5-4 to TRBJ2-3, with 9 nucleotides matching TRBD1. CDR3 length: 15 residues. CDR1 SGHNT and CDR2 YYREEE come from the germline V gene (reference sequence). J gave up 3 bases and V 4 bases, and 6 bases lay outside the gene matches.

The genes are TRBV19 and TRBJ1-6, with 7 nucleotides matching TRBD1. CDR1 and CDR2 (germline): LNHDA, SQIVND (reference sequence). V lost 8 bases to trimming and J lost 2 bases; unmatched junction nucleotides: 6. This CDR3 is 15 amino acids long. The CDR3 sequence: CASDSGTAYNSPLHF. CDR3 DNA sequence: TGTGCCAGTGATTCCGGGACAGCCTATAATTCACCCCTCCACTTT.

This clone was observed a few times. The chain recombines TRBV5-1 with TRBJ1-6; 7 positions match TRBD1. The CDR3 sequence is 16 residues long. V lost 2 bases and J lost 3; bases outside the gene matches: 5. Per the germline V gene, CDR1 is SGHRS and CDR2 is YFSETQ. The CDR3 sequence: CASSLEGQFYNSPLHF. The CDR3 DNA sequence: TGCGCCAGCAGCTTAGAGGGACAGTTCTATAATTCACCCCTCCACTTT.

The gene calls are TRBV13 and TRBJ2-3; 8 bases are a match to TRBD2. The germline CDR1 and CDR2 sequences are PRHDT and FYEKMQ (reference sequence). The CDR3 length is 15 residues. With 4 bases clipped from V and 1 base from J, the junction kept 4 bases outside the gene matches. The CDR3 DNA follows: TGTGCCAGCAGCTCCCGGGGGGGCGGCACAGATACGCAGTATTTT. Translated: CASSSRGGGTDTQYF. Full variable domain (rest looked up from reference TRBV13 and TRBJ2-3): AAGVIQSPRHLIKEKRETATLKCYPIPRHDTVYWYQQGPGQDPQFLISFYEKMQSDKGSIPDRFSAQQFSDYHSELNMSSLELGDSALYFCASSSRGGGTDTQYFGPGTRLTVL.

The CDR3 protein is CASSSTGSYEQYV. In nucleotides, the CDR3 is TGTGCCAGCAGTTCCACAGGGTCCTACGAGCAGTACGTC. The chain joins TRBV6-5 to TRBJ2-7; D is perhaps TRBD1 (6 bases). Germline lookup yields CDR1 MNHEY and CDR2 SVGAGI. This CDR3 is 13 amino acids long. The V gene lost 4 bases and the J gene lost 1 base, with 8 bases spanning the gap.

This chain connects TRBV15 to TRBJ1-3; D ambiguous. The CDR3 is made up of 12 amino acids. The V end was cut by 5 bases, the J end by 3 bases, with 5 bases between. Germline CDR1 and CDR2: LNHNV and YYDKDF (reference sequence). The CDR3 reads CATSLLGNTIYF. CDR3 nucleotides: TGTGCCACCAGCTTACTTGGAAACACCATATATTTT. Full variable domain (missing parts from reference TRBV15 and TRBJ1-3): DAMVIQNPRYQVTQFGKPVTLSCSQTLNHNVMYWYQQKSSQAPKLLFHYYDKDFNNEADTPDNFQSRRPNTSFCFLDIRSPGLGDTAMYLCATSLLGNTIYFGEGSWLTVV.

The V and J genes are TRBV5-1 and TRBJ1-1; TRBD1 aligns across 7 bases. Germline V gene lookup returns CDR1 SGHRS and CDR2 YFSETQ. The CDR3 has 15 amino acids. The V segment lost 3 bases and the J segment 1 base; nucleotides outside the gene matches: 6. The CDR3 region is CASSWPHRGNTEAFF. As DNA, the CDR3 is TGCGCCAGCAGCTGGCCCCACAGGGGGAACACTGAAGCTTTCTTT.

The chain carries TRBV25-1 and TRBJ1-5; 8 nucleotides align to TRBD1. The J segment lost 3 bases and the V segment lost 4 bases, leaving 2 bases of the junction unmatched. The length of the CDR3 is 14 residues. Germline V CDR1 and CDR2: MGHDK, SYGVNS. CDR3 sequence: CASSGQGNNQPQHF. CDR3 nucleotides: TGTGCCAGCAGTGGACAGGGGAACAATCAGCCCCAGCATTTT.

A note on this clone: Other nucleotide sequences from this sample produce the same CDR3. This chain joins TRBV30 and TRBJ1-1; TRBD1 is a possible D gene (6 bases). The CDR3 is 12 amino acids. Trimming took 1 base from V and 5 from J, leaving 8 bases between them. Germline V gene sequence: CDR1 GTSNPN, CDR2 SVGIG (reference sequence). This CDR3 is CAWSDRGTEAFF. CDR3 nucleotide sequence: TGTGCCTGGAGTGATAGGGGGACTGAAGCTTTCTTT.

This clone has a handful of counts. This chain connects TRBV11-2 to TRBJ1-2, with TRBD1 matching over 7 bases. Germline values: CDR1 SGHAT, CDR2 FQNNGV. The CDR3 length is 14 residues. V shed 1 base, J shed 4 bases, and the junction held 3 bases outside the gene matches. The CDR3 DNA is TGTGCCAGCAGCTTAGGACAGGGAATCTATGGCTACACCTTC. Translating it yields CASSLGQGIYGYTF.

This chain connects TRBV4-1 to TRBJ1-1; a possible D gene is TRBD1 (6 bases). With 3 bases removed from V and 6 bases from J, the gap between germline ends came to 11 bases. CDR1 and CDR2 (germline): MGHRA, YSYEKL. The length of the CDR3 is 13 residues. For the CDR3, the DNA is TGCGCCAGCAGCCACCCACAGGGACCTGAAGCTTTCTTT. Translated: CASSHPQGPEAFF.

This chain links TRBV13 with TRBJ1-6, with 10 bases lining up with TRBD1. This CDR3 contains 17 residues. J was trimmed by 5 bases and V by 0 bases; bases with no gene match: 4. Per germline, CDR1 PRHDT and CDR2 FYEKMQ (reference sequence). The CDR3 spells CASSLGWTGGNNSPLHF. The CDR3 nucleotides read TGTGCCAGCAGCTTAGGATGGACAGGGGGGAATAATTCACCCCTCCACTTT.

This clone was seen just once. The rearrangement uses TRBV5-6 and TRBJ1-2; 7 bases are a match to TRBD1. The V gene's germline CDR1 is SGHDT and CDR2 YYEEEE. The J segment lost 3 bases and the V segment lost 3 bases, leaving 5 bases of the junction unmatched. The CDR3 is 14 residues long. CDR3 DNA sequence: TGTGCCAGCAGCTACGGGGGACAGCACTATGGCTACACCTTC. It specifies CASSYGGQHYGYTF. The whole variable domain, filled in from reference TRBV5-6 and TRBJ1-2, reads DAGVTQSPTHLIKTRGQQVTLRCSPKSGHDTVSWYQQALGQGPQFIFQYYEEEERQRGNFPDRFSGHQFPNYSSELNVNALLLGDSALYLCASSYGGQHYGYTFGSGTRLTVV.

CDR3 sequence (DNA): TGTGCCAGCAGCAAACTAGGGGGCCGCACAGATACGCAGTATTTT. Protein product: CASSKLGGRTDTQYF. The chain has TRBV21-1 and TRBJ2-3; whether TRBD1, the table's D call, matches the DNA was not checked. TRBV21-1 is termed a pseudogene. CDR3 length: 15 amino acids.

The genes are TRBV2 and TRBJ1-5; 8 positions agree with TRBD1. Per the germline V gene, CDR1 is SNHLY and CDR2 is FYNNEI. V shed 1 base and J 5 bases; nucleotides not matched to a gene: 7. CDR3 length equals 16 residues. This CDR3 is CASSEGRQGLYQPQHF. CDR3 in DNA: TGTGCCAGCAGTGAAGGAAGACAGGGGCTTTATCAGCCCCAGCATTTT. Full variable domain (missing parts from reference TRBV2 and TRBJ1-5): EPEVTQTPSHQVTQMGQEVILRCVPISNHLYFYWYRQILGQKVEFLVSFYNNEISEKSEIFDDQFSVERPDGSNFTLKIRSTKLEDSAMYFCASSEGRQGLYQPQHFGDGTRLSIL.